Below, 20 T cell receptor beta chains from the same sample are listed, as sequenced in a study of T cell repertoires in cytomegalovirus infection. MiXCR was run by TCRdb on the reads, yielding one entry per CDR3 protein. The table records around 550,000 distinct CDR3 sequences, less than 30% of them present only once. The sample was PBMCs. These receptors were collected from a human donor in good health (CMV status not recorded). Some clones in this sample may be carry-over from other donors' samples.

This clonotype has more than one count but fewer than ten. The rearrangement uses TRBV5-1 and TRBJ2-1, with 7 bases lining up with TRBD1. The CDR3 length is 15 residues. Germline CDR1 reads SGHRS; CDR2 reads YFSETQ. The junction had 5 bases not matched to a gene; V was cut back by 1 base and J by 4 bases. CDR3 sequence reads: CASSLTGAPYNEQFF. The CDR3, as DNA: TGCGCCAGCAGCTTGACAGGGGCCCCGTACAATGAGCAGTTCTTC.

V gene TRBV7-9 combines with J gene TRBJ2-1; 7 bases line up with TRBD1. Germline V gene data show CDR1 as SEHNR and CDR2 as FQNEAQ (reference sequence). The CDR3 sequence is 18 residues long. V lost 5 bases to trimming and J lost 0 bases; unmatched junction nucleotides: 13. The CDR3: CASSQTAPAGGSYNEQFF. The CDR3 DNA sequence: TGTGCCAGCAGCCAAACCGCGCCGGCAGGGGGCTCCTACAATGAGCAGTTCTTC.

The gene calls are TRBV29-1 and TRBJ1-2, with 9 bases aligning to TRBD1. The junction had 6 bases not matched to a gene; V was cut back by 3 bases and J by 4 bases. CDR1 SQVTM and CDR2 ANQGSEA come from the germline V gene. This CDR3 is built from 14 residues. The CDR3 nucleotides read TGCAGCGTTGAGCGGACAGGGGATGGCTATGGCTACACCTTC. It translates to CSVERTGDGYGYTF.

The chain links TRBV7-9 to TRBJ2-7; D remains ambiguous. The V end was cut by 1 base, the J end by 3 bases, with 7 bases between. This CDR3 has 13 amino acids. Per germline, CDR1 SEHNR and CDR2 FQNEAQ (reference sequence). CDR3 region: CASSLVDGYEQYV. The DNA of the CDR3 is TGTGCCAGCAGCTTAGTTGATGGCTACGAGCAGTACGTC.

This clonotype was counted only a few times. The V call is TRBV6-5, the J call TRBJ1-1; D possibly corresponds to TRBD1 (6 bases). V gave up 0 bases and J gave up 3 bases, with 14 bases separating them. This CDR3 has 16 residues. Per germline, CDR1 MNHEY and CDR2 SVGAGI. This CDR3 is CASSYSFSGGHTEAFF. The CDR3 bases are TGTGCCAGCAGTTACTCTTTTTCGGGGGGCCACACTGAAGCTTTCTTT.

J is TRBJ2-1 and V is TRBV12-3 or TRBV12-4; tentative D call: TRBD1 (6 bases). V was shortened by 3 bases and J by 12 bases, with 15 bases between the two germline ends. There are 13 residues in the CDR3. CDR3 nucleotide sequence: TGTGCCAGCAGTTTGACAGGTGGCTCTGGGCAGTTCTTC. It codes for CASSLTGGSGQFF.

This clonotype has just a few counts. The rearrangement uses TRBV19 and TRBJ1-1; 8 nucleotides line up with TRBD1. Germline CDR1 and CDR2: LNHDA and SQIVND (reference sequence). CDR3 length equals 14 residues. J lost 4 bases, V lost 3 bases, and 4 bases had no gene match. CDR3 nucleotides: TGTGCCAGTAGTATCCAGGGGGCCCTCACTGAAGCTTTCTTT. It encodes CASSIQGALTEAFF.

This clonotype was detected only a few times. The chain joins TRBV5-6 to TRBJ2-1, with 8 bases identical to TRBD1. CDR3 length: 16 residues. CDR1 and CDR2 from the germline V gene are SGHDT and YYEEEE. The V segment lost 3 bases and the J segment 4 bases; nucleotides outside the gene matches: 9. CDR3 sequence reads: CASSWTGSRGYNEQFF. CDR3 in DNA: TGTGCCAGCAGCTGGACAGGGTCCCGTGGGTACAATGAGCAGTTCTTC.

The chain joins TRBV6-2 or TRBV6-3 to TRBJ2-1; maybe TRBD1 (6 bases). This CDR3 has 12 amino acids. The germline CDR1 and CDR2 sequences are MNHEY and SVGEGT. Trimming shortened V by 6 bases and J by 9 bases, and 12 bases separated the two germline ends. The CDR3 region is CASRQGRAEQFF. The CDR3 DNA reads as TGTGCCAGCAGACAGGGCAGAGCTGAGCAGTTCTTC.

This clonotype was seen only a few times. This sequence joins TRBV11-3 and TRBJ2-2; TRBD2 agrees at 14 bases. After removal of 4 bases from V and 3 bases from J, the junction contained 7 bases not matched to a gene. CDR3 length equals 18 residues. Germline CDR1 and CDR2: SGHNT and YENEEA. The CDR3 bases are TGTGCCAGCAGCTCGCCCGGGACTAGCGGGAGAGACACCGGGGAGCTGTTTTTT. Residues: CASSSPGTSGRDTGELFF.

J is TRBJ1-1 and V is TRBV29-1; tentative D call: TRBD1 (5 bases). Germline V CDR1 and CDR2: SQVTM, ANQGSEA. This CDR3 contains 12 residues. V was pared by 7 bases and J by 3 bases, with 12 bases between. The CDR3 DNA is TGCAGCGCCCAAGCGGGGGACACTGAAGCTTTCTTT. Its translation: CSAQAGDTEAFF.

The chain combines TRBV11-1 with TRBJ2-7; TRBD2 matches at 7 bases. Unmatched junction bases numbered 11, after V lost 1 base and J lost 2 bases. CDR1 is SGHAT, CDR2 FQDESV, per germline (reference sequence). This CDR3 comprises 17 residues. The CDR3 reads CASSLGPGGLPTYEQYF. The DNA for the CDR3 is TGTGCCAGCAGCTTAGGGCCGGGAGGCCTACCTACCTACGAGCAGTACTTC.

V usage is TRBV2 and J usage is TRBJ2-1; the match to TRBD2 covers 12 bases. V gave up 5 bases and J gave up 6 bases; unmatched junction bases: 8. The germline CDR1 and CDR2 sequences are SNHLY and FYNNEI. The CDR3 is 16 amino acids. CDR3 DNA: TGTGCCAGCAGTTCACCGACTAGCGGGAGTTTCAATGAGCAGTTCTTC. Residues: CASSSPTSGSFNEQFF.

This clonotype was detected only a few times. The chain employs TRBV12-3 or TRBV12-4 and TRBJ1-2, with TRBD1 matching 12 bases. With V trimmed by 6 bases and J by 8 bases, 7 bases remained unmatched. The CDR3 is made up of 14 amino acids. As DNA, the CDR3 is TGTGCCAGCAGACTGGGACAGGGGGCTCGGGGCTACACCTTC. It yields the protein CASRLGQGARGYTF.

This clonotype was detected many times. This rearrangement joins TRBV12-3 or TRBV12-4 to TRBJ1-4; the D gene is possibly TRBD1 (5 bases). The CDR3 covers 17 residues. V lost 6 bases and J lost 4, with 21 bases in between. This chain's CDR3 is CASSQGEIGTDNEKLFF. CDR3 sequence (DNA): TGTGCCAGCAGCCAAGGGGAGATTGGGACGGATAATGAAAAACTGTTTTTT.

The rearrangement links TRBV6-1 to TRBJ2-1; maybe TRBD2 (5 bases). Trimming removed 6 bases from V and 5 bases from J, with 14 bases in between. Looked up from germline, CDR1 is MNHNS and CDR2 is SASEGT. The CDR3 is 14 residues long. The CDR3 protein is CASSLSTGNNEQFF. CDR3 in DNA: TGTGCCAGCAGCCTGTCTACGGGGAACAATGAGCAGTTCTTC.

The chain uses TRBV27 and TRBJ2-3; 7 bases fit TRBD2. With 2 bases clipped from V and 4 bases from J, the junction kept 9 bases outside the gene matches. There are 16 residues in the CDR3. Germline V gives CDR1 MNHEY, CDR2 SMNVEV (reference sequence). The chain's CDR3 is CASSLVSGIGSDTQYF. CDR3 bases: TGTGCCAGCAGTTTAGTAAGCGGGATAGGGTCAGATACGCAGTATTTT.

This clonotype was picked up a small number of times. The chain is built from TRBV7-2 and TRBJ2-5; 7 nucleotides line up with TRBD2. The junction had 12 bases not matched to a gene; V was cut back by 1 base and J by 1 base. Germline-derived CDR1 and CDR2 are SGHTA and FQGNSA. The CDR3 is 18 residues long. The CDR3 region is CASSLVSGGRGAQETQYF. The CDR3, as DNA: TGTGCCAGCAGCTTAGTCTCGGGGGGTCGCGGAGCCCAAGAGACCCAGTACTTC.

This clonotype was counted only a few times. J is TRBJ2-1 and V is TRBV20-1; 15 bases match TRBD2. The CDR3 runs to 16 residues. J gave up 8 bases and V 4 bases, and 9 bases lay outside the gene matches. Germline-derived CDR1 and CDR2 are DFQATT and SNEGSKA (reference sequence). CDR3 in DNA: TGCAGTGCTATCAGTAGGACTAGCGGGAGGGCCCATGAGCAGTTCTTC. It yields the protein CSAISRTSGRAHEQFF.

This clonotype was seen a few times. The chain is built from TRBV7-2 and TRBJ1-2; TRBD1 agrees at 7 bases. CDR1 SGHTA and CDR2 FQGNSA come from the germline V gene. This CDR3 has 16 amino acids. With 2 bases clipped from V and 7 bases from J, the junction kept 13 bases outside the gene matches. CDR3: CASSLLGAGGAGGYTF. CDR3 nucleotides: TGTGCCAGCAGCTTACTCGGCGCAGGGGGGGCTGGTGGCTACACCTTC.